Listed below are T cell receptor beta chains from one sample, sequenced in a study of radiotherapy plus CTLA-4 blockade in lung cancer. The repertoire was sequenced with immunoSEQ multiplex PCR; TCRdb's copy has only in-frame clones and lacks some. The data contain some 27,000 clones, about four fifths of them singletons. The material was peripheral blood, obtained from a patient treated with radiotherapy plus ipilimumab. These receptors were taken from a human donor with non-small cell lung cancer that progressed on radiotherapy plus ipilimumab. Each CDR3 is given with its conserved first and last residue. The D gene is left open where the match is weak. Only part of the rows carry a size: once, few, many, or a class if the clone is expanded.

TGTGCCAGCGGCCGAGGGGCCCCCTACAATGAGCAGTTCTTC,CASGRGAPYNEQFF,-,TRBV6-1,-,TRBJ2-1
TGTGCTAGTGGTTCCGGGACAGGGGTCAATGAGCAGTTCTTC,CASGSGTGVNEQFF,TRBD1,TRBV12-5,once,TRBJ2-1
TGCGCCAGCAGCTTGGTAGGGGAGAACACTGAAGCTTTCTTT,CASSLVGENTEAFF,-,TRBV5-1,-,TRBJ1-1
TGCGCCAGCAGCTTAATTCAGGGGGACAATTCACCCCTCCACTTT,CASSLIQGDNSPLHF,TRBD1,TRBV5-1,-,TRBJ1-6
TGTGCCAGCAGCTTACTTACAGGGGCAAACACTGAAGCTTTCTTT,CASSLLTGANTEAFF,TRBD1,TRBV7-9,few,TRBJ1-1
TGTGCCAGCAGTTGGGGGGGTAATGAAAAACTGTTTTTT,CASSWGGNEKLFF,-,TRBV6-5,-,TRBJ1-4
TGTGCCAGCAGGACAGGGGACATTCAGTACTTC,CASRTGDIQYF,TRBD1,TRBV27,few,TRBJ2-4
TGTGCCAGCAGCGTAGATGGGACCCAGCGTGAGACCCAGTACTTC,CASSVDGTQRETQYF,-,TRBV9,-,TRBJ2-5
TGTGCCAGCAGCTTGGGACTAGCGGGAGCCTACGAGCAGTACTTC,CASSLGLAGAYEQYF,TRBD2,TRBV7-9,-,TRBJ2-7
TGTGCCAGCCGTTGGGGGGAGACCCAGTACTTC,CASRWGETQYF,-,TRBV6-5,-,TRBJ2-5
TGTGCCAGCAAAGGTTTGGGGGAGGGCTATAGCAATCAGCCCCAGCATTTT,CASKGLGEGYSNQPQHF,-,TRBV28,-,TRBJ1-5
TGCGCCAGCAGCCAAGCGTACCTTAGCAATCAGCCCCAGCATTTT,CASSQAYLSNQPQHF,-,TRBV4-3,-,TRBJ1-5
TGCGCCAGCAGCTTGGGACAGCCGGGAGATGAGCAGTTCTTC,CASSLGQPGDEQFF,-,TRBV5-1,-,TRBJ2-1
TGTGCCAGTAGTATAGATCGTACAGGGTACGAGCAGTACTTC,CASSIDRTGYEQYF,-,TRBV19,-,TRBJ2-7
TGTGCCAGCAGCATTTCTAGCGGGGGTAACGCCTACGAGCAGTACTTC,CASSISSGGNAYEQYF,TRBD2,TRBV7-6,-,TRBJ2-7
TGTGCCAGTAGTATTTTGGGCAGATCGTATCAGCCCCAGCATTTT,CASSILGRSYQPQHF,-,TRBV19,-,TRBJ1-5
TGTGCCAGCAGCTTAGAAGTCAGATCCTATAATTCACCCCTCCACTTT,CASSLEVRSYNSPLHF,-,TRBV7-2,few,TRBJ1-6
TGTGCCAGCAGCTTAAGTCTAGCCGGGATGGAAGGGGAGCTGTTTTTT,CASSLSLAGMEGELFF,-,TRBV7-9,-,TRBJ2-2
TGCGCCAGCAGCTCTGGACTAGCGGGGGGGCAGGTAGATACGCAGTATTTT,CASSSGLAGGQVDTQYF,TRBD2,TRBV5-1,-,TRBJ2-3
TGTGCCACCAGCAGAGATAAGGGACAAAATCAGCCCCAGCATTTT,CATSRDKGQNQPQHF,-,TRBV15,-,TRBJ1-5
TGTGCCAGCAGTGAACGGACAGGGCGAACTGAAGCTTTCTTT,CASSERTGRTEAFF,TRBD1,TRBV6-1,-,TRBJ1-1
TGCGCCAGCAGCCAAGAAGGCCCCCGGGGGGGTAGCACAGATACGCAGTATTTT,CASSQEGPRGGSTDTQYF,TRBD2,TRBV4-1,-,TRBJ2-3
TGTGCCAGCAGCTCGACGGACCGGCAGCAGTTCTTC,CASSSTDRQQFF,-,TRBV11-2,-,TRBJ2-1
TGTGCCAGCAGCTCAACCGGGCCAAGGGAGACCCAGTACTTC,CASSSTGPRETQYF,-,TRBV7-8,once,TRBJ2-5
TGTGCCAGCAGCTTAGGCGGGGGAGTGGGGGGAGAGACCCAGTACTTC,CASSLGGGVGGETQYF,-,TRBV13,-,TRBJ2-5
TGTGCCAGCAGAGAGAATCTAGCGGACTCCTACGAGCAGTACTTC,CASRENLADSYEQYF,TRBD2,TRBV11-2,-,TRBJ2-7
TGTGCCAGCAGCCATCAGACAGGGGAAGCTTTCTTT,CASSHQTGEAFF,TRBD1,TRBV7-9,-,TRBJ1-1
TGTGCCAGCAGCGTAGCTCCCGGGACGGCAAATAACTATGGCTACACCTTC,CASSVAPGTANNYGYTF,-,TRBV9,medium-sized,TRBJ1-2
TGTGCCAGCAGCCCCCGGACAGGAATGAACTATGGCTACACCTTC,CASSPRTGMNYGYTF,-,TRBV21-1,-,TRBJ1-2
TGTGCCAGCAGCTTAAGACAGGGGGCTGGTAATGAGCAGTTCTTC,CASSLRQGAGNEQFF,TRBD1,TRBV7-9,once,TRBJ2-1
TGCGCCAGCAGCTTGGGAGGAGCGGGAGGGGAGACCCAGTACTTC,CASSLGGAGGETQYF,TRBD2,TRBV5-1,-,TRBJ2-5